This TCR beta chain stems from a study of blood T cell repertoires in COVID-19. In the original processing: The authors estimated nucleated cell counts from reference gene primer amplification. Clones were sequenced by immunoSEQ multiplex PCR, and TCRdb holds only the in-frame ones, with some missing. V, J and clone size are taken as reported in that table, and D and trimming were inferred from the DNA itself. The top ten hold roughly 8% of the sample, which has fewer than 700,000 clones, approximately 91% seen once. While infection was still active, Seattle patients were enrolled and then followed longitudinally. This CDR3 has 14 residues. Trimming removed 2 bases at V and 5 bases at J, with 12 bases between. CDR1 and CDR2 (germline): SNHLY, FYNNEI.

This sequence originates from a woman in her fifties or sixties with COVID-19, enrolled during active disease. The rearrangement joins TRBV2 to TRBJ1-1, with D unclear. The sample taken for sequencing was peripheral blood. This CDR3 is CASSESGSGTEAFF. CDR3 DNA sequence: TGTGCCAGCAGTGAATCAGGTAGTGGTACTGAAGCTTTCTTT.